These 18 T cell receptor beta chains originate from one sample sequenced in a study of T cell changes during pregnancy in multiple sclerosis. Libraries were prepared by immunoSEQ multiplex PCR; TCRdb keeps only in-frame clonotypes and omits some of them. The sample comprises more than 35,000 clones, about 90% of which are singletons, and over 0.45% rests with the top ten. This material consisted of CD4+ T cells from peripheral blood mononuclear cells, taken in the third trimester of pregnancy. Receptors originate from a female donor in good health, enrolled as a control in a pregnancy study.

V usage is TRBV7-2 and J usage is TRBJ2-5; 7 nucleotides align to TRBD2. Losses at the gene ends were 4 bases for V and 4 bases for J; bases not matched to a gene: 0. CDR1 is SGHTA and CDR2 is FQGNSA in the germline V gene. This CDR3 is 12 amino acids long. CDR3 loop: CASSSGGETQYF. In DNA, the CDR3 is TGTGCCAGCAGCTCGGGAGGAGAGACCCAGTACTTC.

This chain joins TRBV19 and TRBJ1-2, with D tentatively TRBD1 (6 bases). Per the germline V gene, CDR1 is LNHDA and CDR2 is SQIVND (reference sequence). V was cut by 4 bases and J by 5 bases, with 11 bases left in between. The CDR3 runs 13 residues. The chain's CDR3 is CASSNQGGYGYTF. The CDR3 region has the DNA TGTGCCAGTAGTAATCAAGGGGGTTATGGCTACACCTTC.

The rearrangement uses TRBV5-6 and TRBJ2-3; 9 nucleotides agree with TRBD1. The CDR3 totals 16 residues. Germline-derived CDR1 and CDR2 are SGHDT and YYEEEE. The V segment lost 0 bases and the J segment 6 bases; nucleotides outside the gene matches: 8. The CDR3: CASSLGRDRVRDTQYF. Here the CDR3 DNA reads TGTGCCAGCAGCTTGGGCCGGGACAGGGTGCGGGATACGCAGTATTTT.

CDR3 sequence: CASSPATVFSNQPQHF. As DNA, the CDR3 is TGTGCCAGCAGCCCCGCGACAGTCTTTAGCAATCAGCCCCAGCATTTT. The chain carries TRBV7-2 and TRBJ1-5, with TRBD1 as a possible D gene (5 bases). V lost 5 bases and J lost 0, with 14 bases in between. The CDR3 loop spans 16 amino acids. From germline, CDR1 is SGHTA and CDR2 FQGNSA.

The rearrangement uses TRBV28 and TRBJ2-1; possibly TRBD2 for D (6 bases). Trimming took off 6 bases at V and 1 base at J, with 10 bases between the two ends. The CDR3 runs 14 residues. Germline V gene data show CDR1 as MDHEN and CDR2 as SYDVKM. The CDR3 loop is CASRLAGSYNEQFF. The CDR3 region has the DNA TGTGCCAGCAGATTGGCGGGATCCTACAATGAGCAGTTCTTC.

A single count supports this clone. This CDR3 is CASSYSGTGFYGYTF. CDR3 DNA sequence: TGTGCCAGCAGTTACAGTGGGACAGGGTTCTATGGCTACACCTTC. The chain couples TRBV28 to TRBJ1-2, with 9 bases aligning to TRBD1. Trimming cost V 4 bases and J 4 bases; bases outside gene matches: 7. CDR3 length: 15 residues. CDR1 and CDR2 from the germline V gene are MDHEN and SYDVKM.

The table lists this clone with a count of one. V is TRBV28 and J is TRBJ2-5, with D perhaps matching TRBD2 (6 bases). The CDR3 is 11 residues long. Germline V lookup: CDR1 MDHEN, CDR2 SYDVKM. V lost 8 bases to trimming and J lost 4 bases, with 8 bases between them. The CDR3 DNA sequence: TGTGCCAGCGGGGGGAGAGAGACCCAGTACTTC. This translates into CASGGRETQYF.

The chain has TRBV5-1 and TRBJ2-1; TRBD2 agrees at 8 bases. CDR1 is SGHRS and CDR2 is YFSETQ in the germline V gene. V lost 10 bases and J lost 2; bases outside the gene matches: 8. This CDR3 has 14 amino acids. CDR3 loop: CASRGSGAYNEQFF. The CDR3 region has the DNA TGCGCCTCCCGGGGTAGCGGGGCCTACAATGAGCAGTTCTTC.

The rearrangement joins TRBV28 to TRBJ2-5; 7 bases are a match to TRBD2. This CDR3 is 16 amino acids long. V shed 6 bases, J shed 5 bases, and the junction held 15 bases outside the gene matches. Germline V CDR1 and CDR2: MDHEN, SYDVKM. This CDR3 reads CASRPFWGGWSETQYF. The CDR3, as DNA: TGTGCCAGCAGACCGTTTTGGGGGGGTTGGAGCGAGACCCAGTACTTC.

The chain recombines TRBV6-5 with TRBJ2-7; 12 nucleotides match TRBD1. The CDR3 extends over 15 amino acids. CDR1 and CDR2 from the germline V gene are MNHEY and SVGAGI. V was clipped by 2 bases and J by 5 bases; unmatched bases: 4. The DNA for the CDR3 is TGTGCCAGCAGTTACGGGGACAGGGGGCCCCACGAGCAGTACTTC. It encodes CASSYGDRGPHEQYF.

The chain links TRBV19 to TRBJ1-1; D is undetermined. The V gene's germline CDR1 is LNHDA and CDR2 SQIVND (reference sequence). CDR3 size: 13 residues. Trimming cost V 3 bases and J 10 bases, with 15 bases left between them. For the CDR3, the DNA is TGTGCCAGTAGTATCGGGCGGGAAGTCGGAGCTTTCTTT. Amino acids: CASSIGREVGAFF. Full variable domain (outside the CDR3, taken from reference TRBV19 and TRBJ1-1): DGGITQSPKYLFRKEGQNVTLSCEQNLNHDAMYWYRQDPGQGLRLIYYSQIVNDFQKGDIAEGYSVSREKKESFPLTVTSAQKNPTAFYLCASSIGREVGAFFGQGTRLTVV.

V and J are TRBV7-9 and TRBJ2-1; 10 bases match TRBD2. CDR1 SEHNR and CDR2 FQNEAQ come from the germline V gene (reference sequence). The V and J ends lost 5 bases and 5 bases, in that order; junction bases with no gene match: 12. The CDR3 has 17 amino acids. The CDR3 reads CASSPLARTSGDNEQFF. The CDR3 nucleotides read TGTGCCAGCAGCCCTCTTGCCCGGACTAGCGGCGACAATGAGCAGTTCTTC.

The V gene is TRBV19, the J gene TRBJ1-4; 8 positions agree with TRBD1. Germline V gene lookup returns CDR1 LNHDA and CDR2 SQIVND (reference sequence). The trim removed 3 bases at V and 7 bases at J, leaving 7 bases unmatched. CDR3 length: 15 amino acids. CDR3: CASSIQGALGEKLFF. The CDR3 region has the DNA TGTGCCAGTAGTATTCAGGGGGCGCTCGGTGAAAAACTGTTTTTT.

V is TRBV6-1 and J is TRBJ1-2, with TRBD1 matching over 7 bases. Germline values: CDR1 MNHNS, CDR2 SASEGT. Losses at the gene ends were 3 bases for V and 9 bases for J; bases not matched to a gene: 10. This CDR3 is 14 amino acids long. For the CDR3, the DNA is TGTGCCAGCAGTGAGCGCTGGGGACAGCAGAGCTACACCTTC. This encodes CASSERWGQQSYTF.

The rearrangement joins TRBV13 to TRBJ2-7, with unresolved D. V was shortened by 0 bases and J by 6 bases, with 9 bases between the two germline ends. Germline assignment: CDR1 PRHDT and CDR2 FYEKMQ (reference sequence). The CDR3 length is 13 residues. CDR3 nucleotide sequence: TGTGCCAGCAGCTTAGGAACAGTTTCCGAGCAGTACTTC. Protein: CASSLGTVSEQYF.

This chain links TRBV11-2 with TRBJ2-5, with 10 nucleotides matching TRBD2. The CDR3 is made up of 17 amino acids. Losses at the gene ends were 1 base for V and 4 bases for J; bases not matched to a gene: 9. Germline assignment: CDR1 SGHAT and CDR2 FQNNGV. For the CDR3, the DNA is TGTGCCAGCAGCTTAGTAGCCAGCGGGGGGGCTCGAGAGACCCAGTACTTC. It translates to CASSLVASGGARETQYF.

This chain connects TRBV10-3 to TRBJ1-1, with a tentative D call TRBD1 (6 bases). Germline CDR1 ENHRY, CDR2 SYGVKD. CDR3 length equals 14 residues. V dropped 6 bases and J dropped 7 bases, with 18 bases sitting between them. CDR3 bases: TGTGCCATCAGGCCCCAACAGGGAAAGGATGAAGCTTTCTTT. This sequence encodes CAIRPQQGKDEAFF.

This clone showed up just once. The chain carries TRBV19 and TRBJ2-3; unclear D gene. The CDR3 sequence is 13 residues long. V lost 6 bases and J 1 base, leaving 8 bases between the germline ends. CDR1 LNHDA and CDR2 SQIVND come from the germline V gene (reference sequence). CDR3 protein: CASRSTGTDTQYF. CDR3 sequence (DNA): TGTGCCAGTAGGAGCACAGGCACAGATACGCAGTATTTT.